The 11 T cell receptor beta chains presented below share a single source sample, sequenced in a study of T cells after somatic rescue of genetic block. Clones were read by immunoSEQ multiplex PCR, and TCRdb kept only the in-frame ones, dropping some. The sample records approximately 110,000 clones, just over 90% being singletons. Source material: peripheral blood mononuclear cells (PBMCs). The receptors were gathered from a woman under 30.

This clone was observed a single time. CDR3 region: CASSLEGRGGNEKLFF. DNA of the CDR3: TGTGCCAGCAGCTTAGAGGGCCGTGGTGGGAATGAAAAACTGTTTTTT. The chain links TRBV11-2 to TRBJ1-4; no clear D. V lost 0 bases, J lost 5 bases, and 13 bases lay in between. Looked up from germline, CDR1 is SGHAT and CDR2 is FQNNGV. This CDR3 comprises 16 residues.

The rearrangement uses TRBV6-5 and TRBJ1-5; 10 positions agree with TRBD1. The CDR3 length is 14 residues. CDR1 and CDR2 (germline): MNHEY, SVGAGI. V shed 5 bases, J shed 5 bases, and the junction held 3 bases outside the gene matches. CDR3 sequence: CASSLTGGDQPQHF. Here the CDR3 DNA reads TGTGCCAGCAGTCTGACAGGGGGCGATCAGCCCCAGCATTTT.

The V and J genes are TRBV27 and TRBJ1-3; D is undetermined. Trimming left V 5 bases short and J 1 base short, with 6 bases between. Germline assignment: CDR1 MNHEY and CDR2 SMNVEV (reference sequence). This CDR3 region has 13 residues. DNA of the CDR3: TGTGCCAGCAGTCACGCATCTGGAAACACCATATATTTT. Its translation is CASSHASGNTIYF.

The J gene is TRBJ1-3, the V gene TRBV7-2; TRBD1 agrees at 9 bases. Germline assignment: CDR1 SGHTA and CDR2 FQGNSA. The CDR3 consists of 16 residues. Trimming removed 6 bases from V and 4 bases from J; junction bases left unmatched: 10. The CDR3 loop reads CASSLTGTGTGNTIYF. The CDR3 DNA sequence: TGTGCCAGCAGTTTAACCGGGACAGGGACCGGAAACACCATATATTTT.

There are a few counts of this clone. The chain employs TRBV4-1 and TRBJ1-5, with 9 bases aligning to TRBD1. Trimming cost V 4 bases and J 12 bases; bases outside gene matches: 13. Germline CDR1 MGHRA, CDR2 YSYEKL. The CDR3 length is 15 residues. CDR3: CASSPGQGPSSNQHF. CDR3 nucleotide sequence: TGCGCCAGCAGCCCAGGACAGGGGCCTTCCTCTAACCAGCATTTT.

The chain links TRBV29-1 to TRBJ2-7, with 8 positions matching TRBD1. J gave up 6 bases and V 0 bases, and 10 bases lay outside the gene matches. The CDR3 length is 15 residues. Looked up from germline, CDR1 is SQVTM and CDR2 is ANQGSEA. CDR3 nucleotides: TGCAGCGTTGAAGATGGGATGTCCGGGACAGGCGAGCAGTACTTC. Amino acids: CSVEDGMSGTGEQYF.

The rearrangement links TRBV6-1 to TRBJ2-7; D is undetermined. The CDR3 consists of 10 residues. CDR1 MNHNS and CDR2 SASEGT come from the germline V gene. V gave up 8 bases and J gave up 7 bases, with 9 bases separating them. This CDR3 is CASLSGEQYF. The CDR3, as DNA: TGTGCCAGCCTATCCGGAGAGCAGTACTTC.

J is TRBJ2-6 and V is TRBV6-1, with D maybe TRBD1 (5 bases). V was shortened by 5 bases and J by 4 bases, with 12 bases between the two germline ends. Germline V gene data show CDR1 as MNHNS and CDR2 as SASEGT. The CDR3 extends over 15 amino acids. The CDR3: CASSTTTDGANVLTF. CDR3 coding DNA: TGTGCCAGCAGTACCACGACAGACGGGGCCAACGTCCTGACTTTC.

The chain has TRBV15 and TRBJ1-1; D not certain. The CDR3 covers 15 residues. Trimming removed 0 bases from V and 4 bases from J, with 12 bases in between. The germline V gene encodes CDR1 LNHNV and CDR2 YYDKDF (reference sequence). The CDR3 bases are TGTGCCACCAGCAGAGATCTTTCCGGGTCCACTGAAGCTTTCTTT. Its protein product is CATSRDLSGSTEAFF. Supplemented by reference TRBV15 and TRBJ1-1, the full variable domain reads DAMVIQNPRYQVTQFGKPVTLSCSQTLNHNVMYWYQQKSSQAPKLLFHYYDKDFNNEADTPDNFQSRRPNTSFCFLDIRSPGLGDTAMYLCATSRDLSGSTEAFFGQGTRLTVV.

This chain connects TRBV7-2 to TRBJ2-3; a weak D match, TRBD2 (5 bases). V was clipped by 5 bases and J by 0 bases, with 9 bases between them. CDR1 and CDR2 from the germline V gene are SGHTA and FQGNSA. The CDR3 totals 14 residues. CDR3 in DNA: TGTGCCAGCAGCGTCGGGATCAGCACAGATACGCAGTATTTT. Translating gives CASSVGISTDTQYF. Based on the CDR3 plus reference TRBV7-2 and TRBJ2-3, the full variable domain is GAGVSQSPSNKVTEKGKDVELRCDPISGHTALYWYRQSLGQGLEFLIYFQGNSAPDKSGLPSDRFSAERTGGSVSTLTIQRTQQEDSAVYLCASSVGISTDTQYFGPGTRLTVL.

The V gene is TRBV19, the J gene TRBJ2-1; 8 nucleotides agree with TRBD1. Germline loops: CDR1 LNHDA, CDR2 SQIVND (reference sequence). Germline trimming cut 6 bases from V and 14 bases from J; bases unmatched to any gene: 6. This CDR3 is 11 amino acids long. The DNA for the CDR3 is TGTGCCAGTAGAACCGACAGGGGAGAGTTCTTC. Protein sequence: CASRTDRGEFF.